These 23 T cell receptor beta chains were sequenced from one sample in a study of shared clonotypes between healthy human individuals (dated by TCRdb to the early 2020s). Library preparation was by the immunoSEQ multiplex PCR assay. In TCRdb, the immuneACCESS table is reduced to in-frame sequences with V and J assigned. These tables do not hold every clone; where another copy was compared, an unresolved V gene accounts for under half, and the others remain unexplained. The sample table shows 2 million to 2.5 million clones, and about 92% are seen once. Jointly, the top ten make up roughly 0.36% of the sample. The sample was naive CD4+ T cells from PBMCs. The sample's cell subset or site label is to be understood as: CD45RA+ positively selected. The receptor source for this set is a man younger than 35 in good health. Some clones in this sample may be carry-over from other donors' samples.

V usage is TRBV7-9 and J usage is TRBJ2-2; perhaps TRBD1 as D (5 bases). Trimming stripped 3 bases from V and 2 bases from J, with 13 bases between. Germline V gene sequence: CDR1 SEHNR, CDR2 FQNEAQ (reference sequence). The CDR3 is made up of 16 amino acids. The CDR3 loop reads CASSFTGPINTGELFF. The DNA for the CDR3 is TGTGCCAGCAGCTTCACAGGACCGATAAACACCGGGGAGCTGTTTTTT.

The chain joins TRBV28 to TRBJ1-2; the D gene is possibly TRBD1 (6 bases). This CDR3 contains 13 residues. The germline CDR1 and CDR2 sequences are MDHEN and SYDVKM. Trimming removed 3 bases at V and 4 bases at J, with 9 bases between. The CDR3, as DNA: TGTGCCAGCAGTTTGTACAGGGCCTATGGCTACACCTTC. Amino acids: CASSLYRAYGYTF.

V is TRBV18 and J is TRBJ1-5, with D unclear. This CDR3 has 15 amino acids. Germline V gene lookup returns CDR1 KGHSH and CDR2 LQKENI. V lost 2 bases to trimming and J lost 0 bases, with 8 bases between them. CDR3 coding DNA: TGTGCCAGCTCACCAAAAGGTCTTAGCAATCAGCCCCAGCATTTT. Translation gives CASSPKGLSNQPQHF. Using reference TRBV18 and TRBJ1-5 for the parts outside the CDR3, the full variable domain is NAGVMQNPRHLVRRRGQEARLRCSPMKGHSHVYWYRQLPEEGLKFMVYLQKENIIDESGMPKERFSAEFPKEGPSILRIQQVVRGDSAAYFCASSPKGLSNQPQHFGDGTRLSIL.

In this sample, this clone turned up a few times. The J gene is TRBJ1-2, the V gene TRBV14; D might be TRBD1 (6 bases). The V gene's germline CDR1 is SGHDN and CDR2 FVKESK. Trimming cost V 4 bases and J 5 bases, with 20 bases left between them. The CDR3 spans 16 residues. CDR3 loop: CASSLETGRRLYGYTF. The CDR3 coding sequence is TGTGCCAGCAGCCTAGAGACAGGTCGGAGGCTTTATGGCTACACCTTC.

This chain uses TRBV18 with TRBJ1-2, with D unclear. The V gene's germline CDR1 is KGHSH and CDR2 LQKENI. The CDR3 consists of 15 residues. Trimming shortened V by 2 bases and J by 7 bases, and 17 bases separated the two germline ends. This chain's CDR3 is CASSPSPSLNVGYTF. The CDR3, as DNA: TGTGCCAGCTCACCAAGTCCAAGCTTGAACGTTGGCTACACCTTC.

This chain joins TRBV18 and TRBJ2-6; tentatively, D is TRBD1 or TRBD2 (7 bases each). CDR3 length: 18 amino acids. Germline CDR1 is KGHSH and CDR2 is LQKENI. Trimming removed 1 base from V and 0 bases from J, with 13 bases in between. CDR3 DNA sequence: TGTGCCAGCTCACCACGGGGGGGACAGATCTCTGGGGCCAACGTCCTGACTTTC. The encoded protein is CASSPRGGQISGANVLTF. The full variable domain, its missing parts supplied by reference TRBV18 and TRBJ2-6, is NAGVMQNPRHLVRRRGQEARLRCSPMKGHSHVYWYRQLPEEGLKFMVYLQKENIIDESGMPKERFSAEFPKEGPSILRIQQVVRGDSAAYFCASSPRGGQISGANVLTFGAGSRLTVL.

The chain links TRBV5-4 to TRBJ2-3; D not resolved. Germline V gene data show CDR1 as SGHNT and CDR2 as YYREEE (reference sequence). The ends were cut back, 1 base at V and 2 bases at J, with 5 bases in the middle. The CDR3 covers 13 residues. The CDR3 protein is CASSLSPTDTQYF. The CDR3 DNA is TGTGCCAGCAGCTTGAGTCCCACAGATACGCAGTATTTT.

About this clone: Other DNA sequences in the same sample also yield this CDR3. The chain carries TRBV7-9 and TRBJ2-5; 7 positions match TRBD2. The CDR3 runs 14 residues. CDR1 is SEHNR, CDR2 FQNEAQ, per germline (reference sequence). The V gene end was trimmed by 1 base and the J gene end by 5 bases; junction bases not matched to a gene: 4. The CDR3 DNA reads TGTGCCAGCAGCTTAGGACTAGCTCTGGAGACCCAGTACTTC. This sequence encodes CASSLGLALETQYF.

The V gene is TRBV7-2, the J gene TRBJ2-7, with TRBD1 identical over 8 bases. CDR3 length: 14 amino acids. Per germline, CDR1 SGHTA and CDR2 FQGNSA. J lost 2 bases, V lost 5 bases, and 5 bases had no gene match. CDR3 sequence: CASSNRGRTYEQYF. CDR3 DNA sequence: TGTGCCAGCAGCAACAGGGGGAGGACCTACGAGCAGTACTTC.

This clone was observed a handful of times. Written as DNA, the CDR3 is TGTGCCAGCAGTCCCCGGACGGGGAACTTGGAAGCTTTCTTT. This encodes CASSPRTGNLEAFF. The rearrangement uses TRBV2 and TRBJ1-1; D is uncertain. Trimming cost V 5 bases and J 8 bases, with 18 bases left between them. This CDR3 contains 14 residues. CDR1 and CDR2 from the germline V gene are SNHLY and FYNNEI.

V usage is TRBV28 and J usage is TRBJ1-1, with a possible D match to TRBD1 (6 bases). CDR3 length equals 16 residues. Trimming pared 1 base from V and 1 base from J, leaving 13 bases between. Germline values: CDR1 MDHEN, CDR2 SYDVKM. This chain's CDR3 is CASSLYVGTRNTEAFF. Written as DNA, the CDR3 is TGTGCCAGCAGTTTATATGTCGGGACAAGGAACACTGAAGCTTTCTTT.

This sequence joins TRBV7-6 and TRBJ1-4, with 8 nucleotides matching TRBD1. Germline CDR1 SGHVS, CDR2 FNYEAQ. This CDR3 comprises 17 residues. V lost 1 base and J lost 5; bases outside the gene matches: 9. The chain's CDR3 is CASSLVSQGALNEKLFF. In DNA, the CDR3 is TGTGCCAGCAGCTTAGTATCTCAGGGGGCATTGAATGAAAAACTGTTTTTT.

The genes are TRBV9 and TRBJ2-1, with 10 positions matching TRBD2. After removal of 3 bases from V and 8 bases from J, the junction contained 11 bases not matched to a gene. This CDR3 region has 16 residues. Per germline, CDR1 SGDLS and CDR2 YYNGEE. The CDR3 sequence: CASSASSSGSLHEQFF. The CDR3 coding sequence is TGTGCCAGCAGCGCCAGTTCTAGCGGGAGTCTCCATGAGCAGTTCTTC.

The chain links TRBV19 to TRBJ1-5, with D tentatively TRBD1 (5 bases). The ends were cut back, 6 bases at V and 9 bases at J, with 12 bases in the middle. Germline V CDR1 and CDR2: LNHDA, SQIVND (reference sequence). The CDR3 runs 12 residues. CDR3 in amino acids: CASRGLGGPQHF. CDR3 DNA sequence: TGTGCCAGTAGGGGCCTCGGGGGGCCCCAGCATTTT.

The V call is TRBV10-2, the J call TRBJ2-2, with 9 bases aligning to TRBD2. The V segment lost 0 bases and the J segment 2 bases; nucleotides outside the gene matches: 7. Germline V gives CDR1 WSHSY, CDR2 SAAADI. The length of the CDR3 is 18 residues. The CDR3 coding sequence is TGCGCCAGCAGTGAGTCCCCGGGACTAGCACCTAACACCGGGGAGCTGTTTTTT. Translating it yields CASSESPGLAPNTGELFF.

This chain links TRBV19 with TRBJ2-1; D not resolved. V was cut by 3 bases and J by 4 bases, with 13 bases left in between. Germline V CDR1 and CDR2: LNHDA, SQIVND (reference sequence). The length of the CDR3 is 15 residues. The CDR3 nucleotides read TGTGCCAGTAGTATGAACCTCCTCAGGTACAATGAGCAGTTCTTC. Translated, it gives CASSMNLLRYNEQFF.

As to this clone: The sample holds other DNA sequences that translate to the same CDR3. The V and J genes are TRBV28 and TRBJ2-7; TRBD2 is a possible D gene (5 bases). Trimming removed 6 bases from V and 12 bases from J, with 21 bases in between. The CDR3 contains 13 residues. Germline values: CDR1 MDHEN, CDR2 SYDVKM. The CDR3 loop reads CASSSVRGPSPYF. DNA of the CDR3: TGTGCCAGCAGCTCTGTACGGGGTCCCAGCCCGTACTTC.

This chain joins TRBV5-6 and TRBJ1-1; TRBD1 matches at 10 bases. V shed 2 bases, J shed 1 base, and the junction held 14 bases outside the gene matches. The CDR3 consists of 19 residues. Germline values: CDR1 SGHDT, CDR2 YYEEEE. CDR3 sequence: CASSFYSGAGQGPNTEAFF. The CDR3 coding sequence is TGTGCCAGCAGCTTTTACTCCGGTGCGGGACAGGGGCCGAACACTGAAGCTTTCTTT.

Regarding this clone: Other DNA sequences within the sample encode an identical CDR3. This chain joins TRBV9 and TRBJ2-2; 9 nucleotides match TRBD1. Trimming at V came to 4 bases and at J to 0 bases, leaving 4 bases not matched to a gene. CDR1 is SGDLS and CDR2 is YYNGEE in the germline V gene. This CDR3 region has 16 residues. The DNA for the CDR3 is TGTGCCAGCAGCCCTCGGACAGGGGCGAACACCGGGGAGCTGTTTTTT. Translated: CASSPRTGANTGELFF.

The rearrangement uses TRBV7-9 and TRBJ2-7; 9 nucleotides align to TRBD2. V dropped 6 bases and J dropped 4; count of bases not matched to a gene: 7. The CDR3 has 14 residues. Per the germline V gene, CDR1 is SEHNR and CDR2 is FQNEAQ (reference sequence). CDR3 in amino acids: CASRGGRALYEQYF. The CDR3 nucleotides are TGTGCCAGCAGAGGCGGGAGGGCCCTGTACGAGCAGTACTTC. Full variable domain (missing parts from reference TRBV7-9 and TRBJ2-7): DTGVSQNPRHKITKRGQNVTFRCDPISEHNRLYWYRQTLGQGPEFLTYFQNEAQLEKSRLLSDRFSAERPKGSFSTLEIQRTEQGDSAMYLCASRGGRALYEQYFGPGTRLTVT.

The CDR3 protein is CASSFDMYEQYF. CDR3 DNA: TGCGCCAGCAGCTTCGATATGTACGAGCAGTACTTC. The gene calls are TRBV5-1 and TRBJ2-7; D remains ambiguous. The CDR3 loop spans 12 amino acids. V was trimmed by 2 bases and J by 4 bases, leaving 7 bases between them. The germline CDR1 and CDR2 sequences are SGHRS and YFSETQ.

This chain links TRBV2 with TRBJ2-7; possible D gene TRBD2, 5 bases. This CDR3 has 11 residues. The germline V and J ends were trimmed by 10 bases and 5 bases, with 12 bases remaining between them. CDR1 SNHLY and CDR2 FYNNEI come from the germline V gene. Here the CDR3 reads CATAGVNEQYF. The CDR3 region has the DNA TGTGCCACCGCCGGGGTGAACGAGCAGTACTTC.

Concerning this clone: Other DNA sequences in this specimen translate into the identical CDR3. CDR3 in DNA: TGTGCCAGCAGGGGCGGGGAAAAACTGTTTTTT. Translating gives CASRGGEKLFF. V usage is TRBV28 and J usage is TRBJ1-4, with D unclear. The CDR3 runs 11 residues. The germline V gene encodes CDR1 MDHEN and CDR2 SYDVKM. Trimming cost V 6 bases and J 8 bases, with 7 bases left between them.